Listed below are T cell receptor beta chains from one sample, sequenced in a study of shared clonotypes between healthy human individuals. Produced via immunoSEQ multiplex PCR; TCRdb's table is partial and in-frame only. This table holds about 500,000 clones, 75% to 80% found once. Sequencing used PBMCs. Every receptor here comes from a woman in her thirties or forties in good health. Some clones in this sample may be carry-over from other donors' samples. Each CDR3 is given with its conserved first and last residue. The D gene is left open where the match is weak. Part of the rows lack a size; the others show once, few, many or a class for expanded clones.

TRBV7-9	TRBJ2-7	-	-	TGTGCCAGCAGTCCGACCTCCTACGAGCAGTACTTC	CASSPTSYEQYF
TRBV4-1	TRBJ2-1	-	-	TGCGCCAGCAGCCAAGGAGCGGTAGCGGCATACAATGAGCAGTTCTTC	CASSQGAVAAYNEQFF
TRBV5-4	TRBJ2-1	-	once	TGTGCCAGCCAGGTGGGCCCGTTCGATGAGCAGTTCTTC	CASQVGPFDEQFF
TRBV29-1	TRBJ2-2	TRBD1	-	TGCAGCGTGGACAGGGGGCGTGACGGGGAGCTGTTTTTT	CSVDRGRDGELFF
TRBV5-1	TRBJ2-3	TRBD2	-	TGCGCCAGCAGCTTGGAAGCGGGAGGGAAGGAAGATACGCAGTATTTT	CASSLEAGGKEDTQYF
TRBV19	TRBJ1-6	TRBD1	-	TGTGCCAGTAATGATATCCGGGACAGGGGTTCTTCACCCCTCCACTTT	CASNDIRDRGSSPLHF
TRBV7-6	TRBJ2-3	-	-	TGTGCCAGCAGCTTACGGGGAGCGGGTGTCACAGATACGCAGTATTTT	CASSLRGAGVTDTQYF
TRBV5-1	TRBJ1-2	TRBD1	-	TGCGCCAGCAGCTTGGCCACAGGGGGCAGGAGCTACACCTTC	CASSLATGGRSYTF
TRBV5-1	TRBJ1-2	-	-	TGCGCCAGCAGCTTGGCCACTGCGGACTATGGCTACACCTTC	CASSLATADYGYTF
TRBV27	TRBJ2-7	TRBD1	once	TGTGCCAGCAGTCCTACAGGGGCCTACGAGCAGTACTTC	CASSPTGAYEQYF
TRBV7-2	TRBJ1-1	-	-	TGTGCCAGCAGCCCCGCAAGAAGGGCACAATCTTTCTTT	CASSPARRAQSFF
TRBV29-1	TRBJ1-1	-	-	TGCAGCGTTGTTGGGGGGACTGAAGCTTTCTTT	CSVVGGTEAFF
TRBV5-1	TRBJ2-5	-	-	TGCGCCAGCAGCGTAGGGACGGTTCAAGAGACCCAGTACTTC	CASSVGTVQETQYF
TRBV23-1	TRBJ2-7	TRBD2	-	TGCGCCAGCACTCGCCCCCGGGGAGGGGCGGACGAGCAGTACTTC	CASTRPRGGADEQYF
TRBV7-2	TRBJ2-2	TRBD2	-	TGCGCCAGCAGCCAAGGGACTACAAGAAGTGGGGAGCTGTTTTTT	CASSQGTTRSGELFF
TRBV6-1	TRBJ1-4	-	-	TGTGCCAGCAGTGAAAACCACTTTCAGGCTAATGAAAAACTGTTTTTT	CASSENHFQANEKLFF
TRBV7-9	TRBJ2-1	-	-	TGTGCCAGCAGCTTAACCCGGACAGCGGGTGAGCAGTTCTTC	CASSLTRTAGEQFF
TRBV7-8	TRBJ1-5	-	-	TGTGCCAGCAGCTTAGGGGTGGGTAGTGGGCAGCCCCAGCATTTT	CASSLGVGSGQPQHF
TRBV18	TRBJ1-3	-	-	TGTGCCAGCTCACCTACAGTGGACTCTGGAAACACCATATATTTT	CASSPTVDSGNTIYF
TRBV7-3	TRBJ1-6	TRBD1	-	TGTGCCAGCAGCTACTCGGGACAGCCTAATTCACCCCTCCACTTT	CASSYSGQPNSPLHF
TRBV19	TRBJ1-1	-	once	TGTGCCAGTAACCCCCGGGGGGAGGGAGGCACTGAAGCTTTCTTT	CASNPRGEGGTEAFF
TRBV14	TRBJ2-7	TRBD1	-	TGTGCCAGCAGCTATGGGGACAGCTACGAGCAGTACTTC	CASSYGDSYEQYF
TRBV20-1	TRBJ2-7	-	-	TGCAGTGCTAAGTCACGTAACGAGCAGTACTTC	CSAKSRNEQYF
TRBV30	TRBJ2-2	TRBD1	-	TGTGCCTGGAGACGGACAGGGGGGGCCGGGGAGCTGTTTTTT	CAWRRTGGAGELFF
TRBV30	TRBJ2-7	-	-	TGTGCCTGGAGTGTCCACGAGCAGTACTTC	CAWSVHEQYF
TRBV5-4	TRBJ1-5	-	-	TGTGCCAGCACCCCCGACCCGTCTCCCAATCAGCCCCAGCATTTT	CASTPDPSPNQPQHF
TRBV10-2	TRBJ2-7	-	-	TGCGCCAGCAGTGACCCGGCAGCCTACGAGCAGTACTTC	CASSDPAAYEQYF
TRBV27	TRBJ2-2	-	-	TGTGCCAGCAGTTACCTCACCGGGGAGCTGTTTTTT	CASSYLTGELFF
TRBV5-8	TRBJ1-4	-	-	TGTGCCAGCAGCCAAGATACCGAAAAACTGTTTTTT	CASSQDTEKLFF
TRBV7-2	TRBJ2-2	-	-	TGTGCCAGCAGCGGCGGGACATTGAACACCGGGGAGCTGTTTTTT	CASSGGTLNTGELFF
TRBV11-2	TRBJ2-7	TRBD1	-	TGTGCCAGCAGCCGGGACAGGGGCGCCTACGAGCAGTACTTC	CASSRDRGAYEQYF
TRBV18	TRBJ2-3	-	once	TGTGCCAGCTCACCCCCCCGACTCCCTGCTAGCACAGATACGCAGTATTTT	CASSPPRLPASTDTQYF
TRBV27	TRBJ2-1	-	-	TGTGCCAGCAGTTTGACAGAGGAGCAGTTCTTC	CASSLTEEQFF
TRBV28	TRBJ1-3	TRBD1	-	TGTGCCATTGCGGACAGGGCCTCTGGAAACACCATATATTTT	CAIADRASGNTIYF